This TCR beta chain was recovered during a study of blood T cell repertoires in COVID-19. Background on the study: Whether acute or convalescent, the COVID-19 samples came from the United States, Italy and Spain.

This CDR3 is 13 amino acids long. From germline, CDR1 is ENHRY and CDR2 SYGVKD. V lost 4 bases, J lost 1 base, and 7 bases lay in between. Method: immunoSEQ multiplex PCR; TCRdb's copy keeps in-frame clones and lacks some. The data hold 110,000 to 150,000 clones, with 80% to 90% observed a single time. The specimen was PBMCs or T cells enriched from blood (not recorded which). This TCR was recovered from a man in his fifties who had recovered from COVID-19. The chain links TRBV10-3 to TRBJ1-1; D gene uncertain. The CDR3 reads CAISVAGNTEAFF. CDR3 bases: TGTGCCATCAGTGTTGCAGGGAACACTGAAGCTTTCTTT.